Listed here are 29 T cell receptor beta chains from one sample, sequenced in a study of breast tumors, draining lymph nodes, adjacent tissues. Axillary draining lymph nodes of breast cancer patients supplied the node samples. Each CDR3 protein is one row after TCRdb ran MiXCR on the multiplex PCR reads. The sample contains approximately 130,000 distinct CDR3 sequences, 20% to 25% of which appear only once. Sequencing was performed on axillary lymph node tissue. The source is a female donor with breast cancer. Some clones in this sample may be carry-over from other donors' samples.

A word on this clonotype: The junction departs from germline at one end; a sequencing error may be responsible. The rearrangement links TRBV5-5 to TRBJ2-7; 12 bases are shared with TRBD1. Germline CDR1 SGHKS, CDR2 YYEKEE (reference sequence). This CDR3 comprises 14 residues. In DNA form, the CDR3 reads TGTGCCAACAGCTGGGGACAGGGGGCTTACGAGCAGTACTTC. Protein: CANSWGQGAYEQYF.

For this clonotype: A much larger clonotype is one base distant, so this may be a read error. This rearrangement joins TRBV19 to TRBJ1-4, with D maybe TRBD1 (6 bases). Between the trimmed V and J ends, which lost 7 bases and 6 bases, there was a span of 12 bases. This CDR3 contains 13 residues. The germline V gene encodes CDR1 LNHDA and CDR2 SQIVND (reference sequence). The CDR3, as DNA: TGTGCCAGTAACGGGGGCGGCTATGAAAAACTGTTTTTT. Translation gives CASNGGGYEKLFF.

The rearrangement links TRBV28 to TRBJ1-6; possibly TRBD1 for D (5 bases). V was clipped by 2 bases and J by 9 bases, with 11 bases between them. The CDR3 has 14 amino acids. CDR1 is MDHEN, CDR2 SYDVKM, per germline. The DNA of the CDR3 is TGTGCCAGCAGTTTAGGGGGAGTCGGTTCACCCCTCCACTTT. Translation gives CASSLGGVGSPLHF.

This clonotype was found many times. CDR3 protein: CAISDGLLANYGYTF. CDR3 coding DNA: TGTGCCATCAGTGACGGACTTCTAGCTAACTATGGCTACACCTTC. The chain uses TRBV10-3 and TRBJ1-2; no reliable D call. The V gene's germline CDR1 is ENHRY and CDR2 SYGVKD. This CDR3 comprises 15 residues. V was trimmed by 3 bases and J by 0 bases, leaving 11 bases between them.

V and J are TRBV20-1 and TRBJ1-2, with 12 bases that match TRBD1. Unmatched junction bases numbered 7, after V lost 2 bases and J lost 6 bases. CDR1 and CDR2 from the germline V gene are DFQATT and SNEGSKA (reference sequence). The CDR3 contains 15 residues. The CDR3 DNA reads TGCAGTGCTAGATCCGGGACAGGGGGCAGGGATGGCTACACCTTC. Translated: CSARSGTGGRDGYTF.

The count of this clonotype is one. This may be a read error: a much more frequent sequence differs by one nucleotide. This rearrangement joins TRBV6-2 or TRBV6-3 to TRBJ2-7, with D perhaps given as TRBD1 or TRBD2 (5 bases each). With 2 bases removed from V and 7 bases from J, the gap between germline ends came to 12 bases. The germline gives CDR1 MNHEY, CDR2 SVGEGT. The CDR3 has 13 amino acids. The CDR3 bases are TGTGCCAGCAGTTACGCTGTGGGACCTGAGCAGTACTTC. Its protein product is CASSYAVGPEQYF.

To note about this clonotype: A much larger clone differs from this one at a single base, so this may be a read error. The CDR3 here is CASSLKRVNPYNEQFF. CDR3 coding DNA: TGTGCCAGCAGCCTCAAGCGGGTGAACCCCTACAATGAGCAGTTCTTC. The gene calls are TRBV9 and TRBJ2-1; D is perhaps TRBD2 (6 bases). V was pared by 4 bases and J by 2 bases, with 16 bases between. Germline V gene sequence: CDR1 SGDLS, CDR2 YYNGEE. There are 16 residues in the CDR3.

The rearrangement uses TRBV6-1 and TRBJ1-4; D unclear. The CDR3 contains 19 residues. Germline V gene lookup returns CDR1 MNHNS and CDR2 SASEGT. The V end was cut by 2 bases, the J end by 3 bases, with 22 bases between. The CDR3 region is CASSESPDGLLVANEKLFF. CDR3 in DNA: TGTGCCAGCAGTGAAAGCCCGGACGGGCTTTTAGTGGCTAATGAAAAACTGTTTTTT.

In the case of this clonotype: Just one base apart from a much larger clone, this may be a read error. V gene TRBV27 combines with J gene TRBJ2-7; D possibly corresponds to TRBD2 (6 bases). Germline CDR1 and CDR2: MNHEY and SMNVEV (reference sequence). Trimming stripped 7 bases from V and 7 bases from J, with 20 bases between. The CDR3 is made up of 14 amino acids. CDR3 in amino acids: CASNLSGPGSEQYF. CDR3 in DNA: TGTGCCAGCAACCTAAGCGGCCCCGGGAGTGAGCAGTACTTC.

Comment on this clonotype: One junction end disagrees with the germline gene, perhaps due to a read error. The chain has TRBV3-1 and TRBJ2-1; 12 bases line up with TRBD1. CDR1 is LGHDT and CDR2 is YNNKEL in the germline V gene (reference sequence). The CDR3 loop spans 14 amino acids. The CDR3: CDSSQGTGGEVQFF. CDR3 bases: TGTGACAGCAGCCAGGGGACAGGGGGCGAAGTGCAGTTCTTC.

CDR3 nucleotides: TGTGCCAGCAGTGTGGCACCCCAAGAGACCCAGTACTTC. Translated: CASSVAPQETQYF. This rearrangement joins TRBV6-1 to TRBJ2-5; unclear D gene. The CDR3 is 13 amino acids. Germline lookup yields CDR1 MNHNS and CDR2 SASEGT. The V and J ends lost 4 bases and 1 base respectively, with 7 bases between them.

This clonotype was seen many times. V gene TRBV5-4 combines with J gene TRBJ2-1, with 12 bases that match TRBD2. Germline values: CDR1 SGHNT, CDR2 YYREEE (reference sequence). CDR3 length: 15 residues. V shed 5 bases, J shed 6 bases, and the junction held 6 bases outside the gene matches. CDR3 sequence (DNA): TGTGCCAGCAGGGACGGACTAGCGGGAACCAATGAGCAGTTCTTC. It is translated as CASRDGLAGTNEQFF.

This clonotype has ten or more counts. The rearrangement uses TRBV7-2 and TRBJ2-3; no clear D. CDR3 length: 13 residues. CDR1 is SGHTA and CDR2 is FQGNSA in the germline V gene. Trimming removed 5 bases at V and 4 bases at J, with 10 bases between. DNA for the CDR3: TGTGCCAGCAGCCCTTCGCCTTCAGATACGCAGTATTTT. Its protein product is CASSPSPSDTQYF.

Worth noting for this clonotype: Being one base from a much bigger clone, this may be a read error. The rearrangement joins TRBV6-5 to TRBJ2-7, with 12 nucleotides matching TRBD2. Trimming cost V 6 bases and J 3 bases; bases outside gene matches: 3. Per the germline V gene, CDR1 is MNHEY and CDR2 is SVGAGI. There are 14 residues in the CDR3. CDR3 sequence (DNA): TGTGCCAGCAGCCCTAGCGGGAGGGTCTACGAGCAGTACTTC. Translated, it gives CASSPSGRVYEQYF.

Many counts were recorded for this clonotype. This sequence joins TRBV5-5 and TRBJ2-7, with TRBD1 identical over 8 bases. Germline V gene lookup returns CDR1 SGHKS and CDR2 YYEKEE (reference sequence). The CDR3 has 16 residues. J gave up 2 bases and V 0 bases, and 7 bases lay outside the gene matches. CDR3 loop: CASSLGTGPPTYEQYF. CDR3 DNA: TGTGCCAGCAGCTTGGGGACAGGGCCACCTACCTACGAGCAGTACTTC.

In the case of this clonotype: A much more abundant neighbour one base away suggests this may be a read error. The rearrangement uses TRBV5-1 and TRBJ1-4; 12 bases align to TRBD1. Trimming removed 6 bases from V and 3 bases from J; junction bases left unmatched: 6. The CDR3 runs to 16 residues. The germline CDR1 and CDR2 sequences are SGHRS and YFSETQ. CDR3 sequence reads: CASKLGQGAANEKLFF. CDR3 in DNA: TGCGCCAGCAAACTGGGACAGGGGGCAGCTAATGAAAAACTGTTTTTT.

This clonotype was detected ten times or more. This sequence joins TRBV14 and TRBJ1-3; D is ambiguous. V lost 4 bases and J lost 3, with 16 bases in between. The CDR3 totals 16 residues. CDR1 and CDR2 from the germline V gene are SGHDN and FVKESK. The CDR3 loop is CASSPRRDWLGNTIYF. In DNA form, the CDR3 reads TGTGCCAGCAGCCCCCGGCGGGATTGGCTTGGAAACACCATATATTTT.

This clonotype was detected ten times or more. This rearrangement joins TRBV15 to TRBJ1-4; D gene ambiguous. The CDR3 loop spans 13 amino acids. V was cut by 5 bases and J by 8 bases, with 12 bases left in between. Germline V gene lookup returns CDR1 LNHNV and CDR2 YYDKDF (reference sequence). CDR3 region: CATSAGGGEKLFF. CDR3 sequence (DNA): TGTGCCACCAGCGCGGGCGGAGGAGAAAAACTGTTTTTT.

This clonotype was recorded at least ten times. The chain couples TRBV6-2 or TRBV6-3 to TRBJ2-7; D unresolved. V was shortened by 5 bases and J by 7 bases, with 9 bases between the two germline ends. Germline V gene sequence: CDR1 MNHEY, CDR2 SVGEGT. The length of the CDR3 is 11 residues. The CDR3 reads CASSNMGEQYF. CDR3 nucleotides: TGTGCCAGCAGTAACATGGGGGAGCAGTACTTC.

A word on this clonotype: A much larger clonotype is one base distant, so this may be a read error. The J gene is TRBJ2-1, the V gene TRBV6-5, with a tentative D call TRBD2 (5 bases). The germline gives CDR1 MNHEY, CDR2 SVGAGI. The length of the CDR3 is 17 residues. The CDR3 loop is CAGSVRPGSVRYNEQFF. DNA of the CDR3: TGTGCCGGCAGCGTTCGCCCGGGATCGGTCCGATACAATGAGCAGTTCTTC.

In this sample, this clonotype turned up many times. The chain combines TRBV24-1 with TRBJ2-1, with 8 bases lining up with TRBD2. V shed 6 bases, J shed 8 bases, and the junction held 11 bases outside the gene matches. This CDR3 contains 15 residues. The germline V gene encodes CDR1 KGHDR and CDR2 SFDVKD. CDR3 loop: CATSSQRGYWDEQFF. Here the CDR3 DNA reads TGTGCCACCAGTTCCCAGCGGGGGTACTGGGATGAGCAGTTCTTC.

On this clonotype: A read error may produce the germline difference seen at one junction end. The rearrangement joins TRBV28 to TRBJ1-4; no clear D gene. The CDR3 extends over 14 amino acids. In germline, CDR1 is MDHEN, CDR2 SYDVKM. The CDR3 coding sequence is TGTGCCAGCACCCCGCTGGCAGAGAATGAAAAACTGTTTTTC. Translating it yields CASTPLAENEKLFF.

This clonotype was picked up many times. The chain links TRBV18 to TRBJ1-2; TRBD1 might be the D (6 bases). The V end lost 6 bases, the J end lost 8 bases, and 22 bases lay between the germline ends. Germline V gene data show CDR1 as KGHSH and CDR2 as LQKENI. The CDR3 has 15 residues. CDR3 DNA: TGTGCCAGCTCGCCCAACCAGGGGAGCAGCGGGGGCTACACCTTC. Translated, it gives CASSPNQGSSGGYTF.

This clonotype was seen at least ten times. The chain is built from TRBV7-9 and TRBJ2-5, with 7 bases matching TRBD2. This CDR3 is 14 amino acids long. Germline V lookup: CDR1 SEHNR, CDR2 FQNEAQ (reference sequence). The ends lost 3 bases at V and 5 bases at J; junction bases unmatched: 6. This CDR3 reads CASSLDVGGETQYF. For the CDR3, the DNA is TGTGCCAGCAGCTTGGATGTGGGGGGGGAGACCCAGTACTTC.

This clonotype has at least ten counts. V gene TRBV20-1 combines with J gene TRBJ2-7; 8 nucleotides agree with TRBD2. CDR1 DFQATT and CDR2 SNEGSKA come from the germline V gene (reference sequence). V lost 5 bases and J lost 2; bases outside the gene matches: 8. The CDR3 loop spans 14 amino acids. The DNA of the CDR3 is TGCAGTGCTGGACCTCCGGGACTAGCCTACGAGCAGTACTTC. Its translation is CSAGPPGLAYEQYF.

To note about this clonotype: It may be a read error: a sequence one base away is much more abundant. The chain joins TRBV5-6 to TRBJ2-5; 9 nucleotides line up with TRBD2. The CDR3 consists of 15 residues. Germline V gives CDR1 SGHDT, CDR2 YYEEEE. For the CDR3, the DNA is TGTGCCAACAGCTTGATTGCGGGAGGGCCGGGGACCCAGTACTTC. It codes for CANSLIAGGPGTQYF.

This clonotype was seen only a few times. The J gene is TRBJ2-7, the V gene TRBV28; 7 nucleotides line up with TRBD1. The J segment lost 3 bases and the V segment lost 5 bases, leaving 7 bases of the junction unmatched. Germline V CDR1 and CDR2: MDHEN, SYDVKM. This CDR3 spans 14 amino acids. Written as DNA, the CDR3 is TGTGCCAGCAGTACCCGGACAGGACTCTACGAGCAGTACTTC. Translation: CASSTRTGLYEQYF. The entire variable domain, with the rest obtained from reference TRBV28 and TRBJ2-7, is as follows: DVKVTQSSRYLVKRTGEKVFLECVQDMDHENMFWYRQDPGLGLRLIYFSYDVKMKEKGDIPEGYSVSREKKERFSLILESASTNQTSMYLCASSTRTGLYEQYFGPGTRLTVT.

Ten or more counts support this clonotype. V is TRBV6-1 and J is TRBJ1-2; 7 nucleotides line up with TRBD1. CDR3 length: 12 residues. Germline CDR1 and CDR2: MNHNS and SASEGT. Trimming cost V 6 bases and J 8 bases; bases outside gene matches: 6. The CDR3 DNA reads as TGTGCCAGCAGCAACAGGGGAGGAGGCTACACCTTC. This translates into CASSNRGGGYTF.

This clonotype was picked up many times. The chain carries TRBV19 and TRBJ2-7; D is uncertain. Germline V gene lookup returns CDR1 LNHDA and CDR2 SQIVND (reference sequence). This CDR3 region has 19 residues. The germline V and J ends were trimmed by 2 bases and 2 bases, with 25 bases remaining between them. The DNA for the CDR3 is TGTGCCAGTAGTATAATTACTGGAGACCCCCATGTTGGGCCCTACGAGCAGTACTTC. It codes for CASSIITGDPHVGPYEQYF.